This T cell receptor (beta chain) appears in the sequencing data of a study of blood T cell repertoires in COVID-19. Study-level background: T cells, B-cell-depleted T cells, or PBMCs provided the cDNA or gDNA that served as material.

Germline V lookup: CDR1 SEHNR, CDR2 FQNEAQ (reference sequence). The CDR3 runs to 14 residues. V was clipped by 2 bases and J by 2 bases; unmatched bases: 0. Clones were sequenced by immunoSEQ multiplex PCR, and TCRdb holds only the in-frame ones, with some missing. In the table there are 370,000 or so clones, approximately 89% of which are singletons. In Cohort 3, a recovered donor had either two negative PCRs, clearance, or symptom resolution. This rearrangement joins TRBV7-9 to TRBJ1-5; 7 bases are a match to TRBD1. This TCR was recovered from a man in his thirties or forties who had recovered from COVID-19. Sequencing was carried out using PBMCs or T cells enriched from blood (not recorded which). The CDR3 DNA reads as TGTGCCAGCAGCTTACAGGGGGGCAATCAGCCCCAGCATTTT. It specifies CASSLQGGNQPQHF.